This T cell receptor beta chain is drawn from a study of neurological immune-mediated disorders. Study-level findings and limits: Falling below healthy controls, multiple sclerosis showed the least TCR clonal expansion, while HTLV-1-associated myelopathy showed the most.

Comment on this clonotype: The antigen is not known.

Trimming cost V 4 bases and J 3 bases; bases outside gene matches: 12. The length of the CDR3 is 17 residues. Germline CDR1 SGHVS, CDR2 FQNEAQ. Time point specified: longitudinal time-point 1 (baseline). The cDNA was generated by 5'RACE with 10-nucleotide random UMIs. TCRdb reprocessed the 5' RACE reads with MiXCR, giving one entry per CDR3 protein. The data contain 71,000 or so distinct CDR3 sequences, around 13% of them singletons. This TCR derives from a female donor with HTLV-1-associated myelopathy (HAM/TSP). The chain carries TRBV7-8 and TRBJ2-3, with TRBD2 identical over 8 bases. Sequencing was carried out using PBMCs. CDR3 nucleotide sequence: TGTGCCAGCAGCTGGGGGATGGCGGGGGGCCTTACAGATACGCAGTATTTT. It codes for CASSWGMAGGLTDTQYF.